This T cell receptor beta chain was profiled in a study of cytomegalovirus exposure and HLA in healthy donors. As for the study in general: Counted in an early data release were tens of millions of unique TCRs from HLA-typed donors. Study conclusions and caveats: In vitro experiments confirmed that three CMV-associated chains were specific for CMV antigens. When a later analysis was performed, an Asian-associated ancestry cluster reportedly had fewer N-insertions than the roughly 730-donor mean. Later analysis identified several of the most significant clusters that appeared linked to common viral pathogens.

Trimming shortened V by 4 bases and J by 4 bases, and 19 bases separated the two germline ends. The length of the CDR3 is 16 residues. CDR1 is SEHNR, CDR2 FQNEAQ, per germline (reference sequence). Researchers ran the PCR with 60 Vbeta and 13 Jbeta primers. Repertoires were generated with immunoSEQ multiplex PCR, while TCRdb's copy carries only in-frame clones and drops some. The sample records about 97,000 clones, roughly four fifths being singletons. As concerns this clone: Antigen: not known.

The chain recombines TRBV7-9 with TRBJ1-1; D is uncertain. Sequenced: PBMCs. The origin of this receptor is a man in his forties in good health and CMV-seropositive. The CDR3 here is CASSSLGGWGGTEAFF. CDR3 sequence (DNA): TGTGCCAGCAGCTCACTGGGAGGGTGGGGAGGCACTGAAGCTTTCTTT. Using reference TRBV7-9 and TRBJ1-1 for the parts outside the CDR3, the full variable domain is DTGVSQNPRHKITKRGQNVTFRCDPISEHNRLYWYRQTLGQGPEFLTYFQNEAQLEKSRLLSDRFSAERPKGSFSTLEIQRTEQGDSAMYLCASSSLGGWGGTEAFFGQGTRLTVV.